This TCR beta chain was retrieved from a study of T cell responses to AZD1222 COVID-19 vaccine (dated by TCRdb to about 2021). Study-wide context: TCR sequencing was performed for about 250 trial participants, of whom around 200 were given two doses of AZD1222 and some 25 were given two doses of MenACWY control vaccine. Enrollment into the trials was organized by age into subgroups of 18-55, 56-69 and 70-plus years, and those subgroups contained about 160, 30 and 59 TCR-sequenced participants, respectively.

Turning to this clone: The antigen it recognizes is unknown. Per-nucleotide qualities are absent, and no much larger clonotype sits a single base away.

The CDR3 regions of human TCRbeta chains were analyzed by immunosequencing. Per the authors' processing: TCRs in the repertoires were matched against a reference library of SARS-CoV-2-specific TCRs that had been generated with the MIRA antigen-specificity platform. Breadth meant the fraction of unique TCRs that were SARS-CoV-2-associated, whereas depth meant the fraction of total T cells that were SARS-CoV-2-associated. Using the MIRA data, each spike-specific TCR was mapped to the spike region that the TCR reacts to and placed in a CD4 or CD8 class. Log10-transformed breadth and depth values were compared by one-way ANOVA with Sidak's multiple comparisons tests. This immuneACCESS table, as held by TCRdb, lists in-frame sequences with V and J called but not all clones. Of the missing ones, under half trace to an unresolved V gene in checked studies; the others have no known cause. The V and J calls and clone size were taken over from that table, and D and trimming were inferred from the DNA. In this sample the table shows 120,000 to 150,000 clones, just over 90% of which occur a single time. The ten largest clonotypes hold 0.91% of the sample.

CDR1 and CDR2 (LGHNA, YSLEER) derive from the germline V gene. V and J lose 0 bases and 2 bases, and a span of 10 bases separates them. The CDR3 sequence holds 15 residues, the cysteine and phenylalanine included. Only the CDR3 portion is preserved as DNA: 45 bases, with reading frame beginning at the first base. The paper as a whole reports these results and caveats: Only five or six AZD1222 recipients were SARS-CoV-2 seropositive at baseline, limiting conclusions about previously exposed vaccinees. A significant rise in spike-specific TCR breadth and depth was observed after two AZD1222 doses relative to day 0 and relative to MenACWY recipients. Reportedly, close to half of the unique spike-specific TCRs recognized epitopes lying outside the regions that are mutated in the B.1.351 and B.1.1.7 variants. The 56-69-year group was small, and its depth increase did not reach significance, likely because of low power. No day 14 peak-response samples were available, so repertoires were characterized only after the peak T cell response. CD4 TCRs associated with the vaccine covered the entire spike protein, and the dominant responses were in regions 160-218 and 743-854. Participants were mostly white British, with more females than males. The authors suggested clonal diversity may have been underestimated.

The sample's time point label, in plain terms: baseline before first vaccination. Per the publication, the treatment or condition label means: meningococcal conjugate vaccine given as trial control. Samples from vaccinated people were obtained from the UK trials COV001 and COV002, which included a single-blind randomized controlled phase 2/3 trial of AZD1222 (ChAdOx1 nCoV-19) in healthy adults. For TCRbeta chain sequencing, PBMC samples were collected from trial participants at day 0 and at day 28 after the second dose. Sequencing was performed on peripheral blood, taken on day 0 of MenACWY control vaccination. This chain joins TRBV4-3 to TRBJ1-1; the D gene is unclear. This TCR was recovered from an adult in good health. The sequenced DNA: TGCGCCAGCAGCCAAGATGCGTCCATAAACACTGAAGCTTTCTTT. Translation gives CASSQDASINTEAFF.